Below, 32 T cell receptor beta chains from the same sample are listed, as sequenced in a study of blood T cell repertoires in COVID-19. Produced via immunoSEQ multiplex PCR; TCRdb's table is partial and in-frame only. The sample contains 150,000 or so clones, more than 75% of which appear only once. The specimen was peripheral blood. All receptors derive from a woman aged 45 to 65 with COVID-19, enrolled during active disease.

This clone was counted a single time. The V and J genes are TRBV20-1 and TRBJ2-5; 14 nucleotides agree with TRBD2. Germline trimming cut 3 bases from V and 2 bases from J; bases unmatched to any gene: 8. The CDR3 extends over 17 amino acids. Germline CDR1 DFQATT, CDR2 SNEGSKA (reference sequence). DNA for the CDR3: TGCAGTGCTAGTCTCGGACTAGCGGGGGGACTTCAAGAGACCCAGTACTTC. Its translation: CSASLGLAGGLQETQYF.

The chain carries TRBV5-6 and TRBJ1-6; no clear D gene. Germline CDR1 is SGHDT and CDR2 is YYEEEE. The V end lost 4 bases, the J end lost 13 bases, and 24 bases lay between the germline ends. This CDR3 contains 16 residues. Here the CDR3 reads CASSRREAAYVMPLHF. CDR3 nucleotide sequence: TGTGCCAGCAGCCGGCGGGAGGCGGCCTATGTAATGCCCCTCCACTTT.

The V and J genes are TRBV5-1 and TRBJ2-2, with TRBD1 matching 7 bases. Trimming removed 4 bases from V and 5 bases from J; junction bases left unmatched: 5. Germline values: CDR1 SGHRS, CDR2 YFSETQ. This CDR3 comprises 14 residues. The CDR3 DNA reads TGCGCCAGCAGCACAGGGACAGAGACCGGGGAGCTGTTTTTT. Its translation: CASSTGTETGELFF.

CDR3 region: CASSQGGQSSYNEQFF. The CDR3 DNA reads as TGCGCCAGCAGCCAAGGGGGACAGAGCTCCTACAATGAGCAGTTCTTC. The chain uses TRBV4-1 and TRBJ2-1; 7 nucleotides match TRBD1. With V trimmed by 1 base and J by 0 bases, 3 bases remained unmatched. Germline V gene data show CDR1 as MGHRA and CDR2 as YSYEKL. CDR3 length: 16 amino acids.

This chain joins TRBV4-3 and TRBJ1-4; D not certain. Trimming pared 0 bases from V and 5 bases from J, leaving 7 bases between. This CDR3 comprises 14 residues. CDR1 is LGHNA, CDR2 YSLEER, per germline. Here the CDR3 reads CASSQDFENEKLFF. The CDR3 DNA is TGCGCCAGCAGCCAAGATTTCGAGAATGAAAAACTGTTTTTT.

J is TRBJ2-1 and V is TRBV27, with no clear D. There are 13 residues in the CDR3. Trimming pared 6 bases from V and 4 bases from J, leaving 10 bases between. CDR1 and CDR2 (germline): MNHEY, SMNVEV (reference sequence). The CDR3, as DNA: TGTGCCAGCAGCCCGACGGGTTACAATGAGCAGTTCTTC. Protein sequence: CASSPTGYNEQFF.

CDR3 DNA: TGTGCCACCGTTAAGCGGGCCTTCGTGACGCCCTACGAGCAGTACTTC. Amino acids: CATVKRAFVTPYEQYF. The chain carries TRBV6-4 and TRBJ2-7; perhaps TRBD2 as D (6 bases). Germline assignment: CDR1 MRHNA and CDR2 SNTAGT. The V gene lost 10 bases and the J gene lost 2 bases, with 24 bases spanning the gap. The CDR3 has 16 amino acids.

V gene TRBV7-3 combines with J gene TRBJ2-3; D is possibly TRBD1 (5 bases). This CDR3 region has 14 residues. Trimming removed 0 bases at V and 5 bases at J, with 9 bases between. Germline CDR1 and CDR2: SGHTA and FQGTGA. The CDR3 is CASSLTDTLDTQYF. The CDR3 region has the DNA TGTGCCAGCAGCTTAACGGACACATTAGATACGCAGTATTTT.

The rearrangement joins TRBV6-1 to TRBJ1-5; possibly TRBD1 for D (6 bases). Trimming stripped 4 bases from V and 1 base from J, with 26 bases between. This CDR3 comprises 20 residues. CDR1 and CDR2 from the germline V gene are MNHNS and SASEGT. The CDR3 here is CASSAQGELTGQLSNQPQHF. CDR3 nucleotide sequence: TGTGCCAGCAGTGCTCAAGGGGAGTTGACAGGTCAACTAAGCAATCAGCCCCAGCATTTT.

The CDR3 DNA is TGTGCCAGCAGCTTGTCGTGGGGGGGCGGAGAGACCCAGTACTTC. Encoded protein: CASSLSWGGGETQYF. V is TRBV7-2 and J is TRBJ2-5, with D possibly TRBD2 on 7 matching bases. V was clipped by 3 bases and J by 4 bases, with 15 bases between them. Germline loops: CDR1 SGHTA, CDR2 FQGNSA. The CDR3 spans 15 residues.

This sequence joins TRBV19 and TRBJ1-5; the D is unclear. The V gene lost 7 bases and the J gene lost 4 bases, with 14 bases spanning the gap. Germline assignment: CDR1 LNHDA and CDR2 SQIVND (reference sequence). The CDR3 extends over 14 amino acids. The CDR3 DNA sequence: TGTGCCAGTACCATAGCGGCAGTTAATCAGCCCCAGCATTTT. This translates into CASTIAAVNQPQHF.

The chain recombines TRBV5-1 with TRBJ2-1, with D tentatively TRBD2 (6 bases). The CDR3 contains 15 residues. Trimming took off 4 bases at V and 4 bases at J, with 15 bases between the two ends. Germline loops: CDR1 SGHRS, CDR2 YFSETQ. The CDR3 nucleotides are TGCGCCAGCAGCGCCACCGGGACTGGATACAATGAGCAGTTCTTC. The encoded protein is CASSATGTGYNEQFF.

The sample holds a few counts of this clone. The rearrangement links TRBV9 to TRBJ2-1, with D unclear. Germline V gene sequence: CDR1 SGDLS, CDR2 YYNGEE. The V end was cut by 0 bases, the J end by 5 bases, with 6 bases between. The CDR3 has 13 residues. CDR3 coding DNA: TGTGCCAGCAGCGTAGCTAGTAACAATGAGCAGTTCTTC. Amino acids: CASSVASNNEQFF.

This clone has more than one count but fewer than ten. The chain employs TRBV6-1 and TRBJ1-1; D gene unclear. The CDR3 loop spans 14 amino acids. Trimming pared 0 bases from V and 4 bases from J, leaving 9 bases between. Looked up from germline, CDR1 is MNHNS and CDR2 is SASEGT. The CDR3: CASSEATRITEAFF. CDR3 nucleotide sequence: TGTGCCAGCAGTGAAGCGACAAGGATCACTGAAGCTTTCTTT.

The CDR3 region is CAWSVGGLGTYEQYF. The CDR3 nucleotides are TGTGCCTGGAGTGTAGGGGGCTTGGGGACCTACGAGCAGTACTTC. V gene TRBV30 combines with J gene TRBJ2-7, with TRBD1 matching over 7 bases. The junction had 7 bases not matched to a gene; V was cut back by 0 bases and J by 2 bases. The germline gives CDR1 GTSNPN, CDR2 SVGIG (reference sequence). The CDR3 is made up of 15 amino acids. Based on the CDR3 plus reference TRBV30 and TRBJ2-7, the full variable domain is SQTIHQWPATLVQPVGSPLSLECTVEGTSNPNLYWYRQAAGRGLQLLFYSVGIGQISSEVPQNLSASRPQDRQFILSSKKLLLSDSGFYLCAWSVGGLGTYEQYFGPGTRLTVT.

This chain links TRBV11-3 with TRBJ2-2; 10 bases are a match to TRBD2. V was clipped by 0 bases and J by 0 bases; unmatched bases: 4. The CDR3 runs 18 residues. The V gene's germline CDR1 is SGHNT and CDR2 YENEEA. The CDR3 region is CASSLDLSGGANTGELFF. Here the CDR3 DNA reads TGTGCCAGCAGCTTAGATCTCAGCGGGGGGGCGAACACCGGGGAGCTGTTTTTT.

The rearrangement links TRBV19 to TRBJ1-5; 8 nucleotides agree with TRBD1. J lost 1 base, V lost 10 bases, and 12 bases had no gene match. Germline CDR1 is LNHDA and CDR2 is SQIVND (reference sequence). The CDR3 covers 16 residues. The CDR3 reads CATLETQGASNQPQHF. DNA of the CDR3: TGTGCCACTCTGGAAACGCAGGGGGCGAGCAATCAGCCCCAGCATTTT.

This clone was recorded once. This chain joins TRBV7-9 and TRBJ2-7; 7 positions match TRBD2. The ends lost 5 bases at V and 2 bases at J; junction bases unmatched: 6. The germline CDR1 and CDR2 sequences are SEHNR and FQNEAQ (reference sequence). The CDR3 covers 14 residues. CDR3 sequence: CASSRGLDPYEQYF. DNA for the CDR3: TGTGCCAGCAGCAGAGGACTAGACCCCTACGAGCAGTACTTC.

The chain is built from TRBV9 and TRBJ2-3, with D maybe TRBD1 (5 bases). Germline CDR1 SGDLS, CDR2 YYNGEE. The CDR3 length is 16 residues. Trimming took 1 base from V and 0 from J, leaving 12 bases between them. CDR3 bases: TGTGCCAGCAGCGTAAATCACAGGCCTAGCACAGATACGCAGTATTTT. Its protein is CASSVNHRPSTDTQYF.

V usage is TRBV27 and J usage is TRBJ2-3, with TRBD2 matching 8 bases. With 10 bases clipped from V and 5 bases from J, the junction kept 14 bases outside the gene matches. The CDR3 is 15 residues long. Germline lookup yields CDR1 MNHEY and CDR2 SMNVEV (reference sequence). CDR3 region: CATKSGGPPQDTQYF. CDR3 sequence (DNA): TGTGCCACCAAGAGCGGGGGCCCTCCTCAAGATACGCAGTATTTT.

V gene TRBV11-2 combines with J gene TRBJ1-4; D gene uncertain. The V gene lost 6 bases and the J gene lost 6 bases, with 17 bases spanning the gap. CDR1 is SGHAT and CDR2 is FQNNGV in the germline V gene. The CDR3 sequence is 15 residues long. The CDR3 region has the DNA TGTGCCAGCAGACAATTCGGGGTGTCGGATGAAAAACTGTTTTTT. Protein product: CASRQFGVSDEKLFF.

CDR3 nucleotide sequence: TGCGCCAGCAGCCCGCTGACAGGTGCTGGAAACACCATATATTTT. Its protein is CASSPLTGAGNTIYF. The rearrangement links TRBV5-1 to TRBJ1-3; TRBD1 is a possible D gene (6 bases). This CDR3 comprises 15 residues. Trimming removed 4 bases at V and 2 bases at J, with 13 bases between. The germline gives CDR1 SGHRS, CDR2 YFSETQ.

V and J are TRBV5-6 and TRBJ1-3; 9 nucleotides align to TRBD1. Per germline, CDR1 SGHDT and CDR2 YYEEEE. The CDR3 has 16 residues. J lost 4 bases, V lost 5 bases, and 10 bases had no gene match. The CDR3 loop reads CASRPRGQGTGNTIYF. DNA of the CDR3: TGTGCCAGCAGACCGCGGGGACAGGGCACAGGAAACACCATATATTTT. Based on the CDR3 plus reference TRBV5-6 and TRBJ1-3, the full variable domain is DAGVTQSPTHLIKTRGQQVTLRCSPKSGHDTVSWYQQALGQGPQFIFQYYEEEERQRGNFPDRFSGHQFPNYSSELNVNALLLGDSALYLCASRPRGQGTGNTIYFGEGSWLTVV.

V and J are TRBV30 and TRBJ2-5; 8 bases are shared with TRBD1. The trim removed 3 bases at V and 4 bases at J, leaving 7 bases unmatched. Germline V gene sequence: CDR1 GTSNPN, CDR2 SVGIG (reference sequence). The CDR3 sequence is 14 residues long. For the CDR3, the DNA is TGTGCCTGGAGAACCGGGACAGGAGGAGAGACCCAGTACTTC. It yields the protein CAWRTGTGGETQYF.

There are a few counts of this clone. The genes are TRBV6-6 and TRBJ2-1; TRBD1 agrees at 7 bases. Germline V CDR1 and CDR2: MNHNY, SVGAGI (reference sequence). This CDR3 comprises 13 residues. Trimming took 4 bases from V and 5 from J; bases not matched to a gene: 2. The DNA for the CDR3 is TGTGCCAGCAGTTTGGGACAGCACAATGAGCAGTTCTTC. It is translated as CASSLGQHNEQFF.

The chain is built from TRBV3-1 (or the pseudogene TRBV3-2) and TRBJ1-6, with D maybe TRBD1 (5 bases). The V gene lost 2 bases and the J gene lost 9 bases, with 17 bases spanning the gap. The CDR3 has 16 residues. The germline gives CDR1 LGHDT, CDR2 YNNKEL (reference sequence). CDR3 in amino acids: CASSQQPSGSGSPLHF. The CDR3 nucleotides are TGTGCCAGCAGCCAACAACCGTCAGGGTCTGGTTCACCCCTCCACTTT.

V gene TRBV2 combines with J gene TRBJ2-3, with 12 bases matching TRBD2. The trim removed 3 bases at V and 2 bases at J, leaving 3 bases unmatched. CDR3 length: 16 amino acids. The V gene's germline CDR1 is SNHLY and CDR2 FYNNEI. The CDR3 loop reads CASSDGLAGFTDTQYF. CDR3 nucleotide sequence: TGTGCCAGCAGTGACGGACTAGCGGGGTTCACAGATACGCAGTATTTT.

The chain uses TRBV6-5 and TRBJ1-2; D unresolved. The CDR3 is made up of 15 amino acids. V was pared by 5 bases and J by 7 bases, with 20 bases between. Germline CDR1 is MNHEY and CDR2 is SVGAGI. CDR3 in DNA: TGTGCCAGCAGTCCTTCTCTGGGAGGGCACTTTGGCTACACCTTC. Residues: CASSPSLGGHFGYTF.

CDR3 protein: CASSSAGGLGANVLTF. Here the CDR3 DNA reads TGTGCCAGCAGCTCAGCAGGGGGCCTTGGGGCCAACGTCCTGACTTTC. The chain joins TRBV7-9 to TRBJ2-6, with TRBD1 matching over 8 bases. The germline V gene has CDR1 SEHNR and CDR2 FQNEAQ (reference sequence). The J segment lost 3 bases and the V segment lost 4 bases, leaving 5 bases of the junction unmatched. This CDR3 has 16 residues.

CDR3 amino acids: CASSLDNLAGEDNTQYF. The CDR3 bases are TGTGCCAGCAGCTTGGACAACCTAGCGGGGGAAGATAATACGCAGTATTTT. The chain links TRBV5-4 to TRBJ2-3; 10 nucleotides match TRBD2. V was clipped by 0 bases and J by 7 bases; unmatched bases: 11. This CDR3 is 17 amino acids long. The germline V gene encodes CDR1 SGHNT and CDR2 YYREEE (reference sequence).

Remarks on this clone: Other nucleotide sequences in the sample specify the same CDR3. V is TRBV12-3 or TRBV12-4 and J is TRBJ2-1; D is perhaps TRBD1 (5 bases). CDR3 length: 11 amino acids. V was clipped by 7 bases and J by 9 bases, with 10 bases between them. CDR3 sequence: CASTQGGEQFF. For the CDR3, the DNA is TGTGCCAGCACTCAGGGTGGTGAGCAGTTCTTC.

CDR3 nucleotide sequence: TGTGCCAGCAGCTACCCCTCGGGAGAGCAGTTCTTC. As protein: CASSYPSGEQFF. This chain uses TRBV7-9 with TRBJ2-1, with D possibly matching TRBD2 (5 bases). Trimming shortened V by 4 bases and J by 10 bases, and 11 bases separated the two germline ends. The CDR3 is 12 amino acids. Germline CDR1 is SEHNR and CDR2 is FQNEAQ (reference sequence).